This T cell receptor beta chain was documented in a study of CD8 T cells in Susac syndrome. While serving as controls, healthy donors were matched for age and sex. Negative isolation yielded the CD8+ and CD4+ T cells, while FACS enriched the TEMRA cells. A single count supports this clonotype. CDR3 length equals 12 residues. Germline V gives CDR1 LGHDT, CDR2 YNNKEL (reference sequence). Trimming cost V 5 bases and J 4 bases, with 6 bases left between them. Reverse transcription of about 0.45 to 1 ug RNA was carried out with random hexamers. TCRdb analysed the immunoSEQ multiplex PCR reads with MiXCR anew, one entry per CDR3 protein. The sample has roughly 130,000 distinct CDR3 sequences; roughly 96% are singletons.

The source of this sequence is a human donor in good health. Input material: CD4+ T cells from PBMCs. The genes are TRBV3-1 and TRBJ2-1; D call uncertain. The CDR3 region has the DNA TGTGCCAGCAGCATGGTTTACAATGAGCAGTTCTTC. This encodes CASSMVYNEQFF.